The sequence of this TCR beta chain was determined in a study of identical twins. This clonotype came up a few times. Its antigen is undetermined. Study-wide results and limits: Sharing of beta out-of-frame sequences by twins showed a weaker excess. In cord blood, abundant beta clonotypes had fewer insertions; memory showed no trend. Out-of-frame sharing of TCR alpha in monozygotic twins was underestimated by models.

TCRdb analysed the 5' RACE reads with MiXCR anew, one entry per CDR3 protein. The data contain 510,000 or so distinct CDR3 sequences, about 15% of them seen just once; the ten biggest clones take up more than 0.4%. Germline CDR1 SEHNR, CDR2 FQNEAQ (reference sequence). With V trimmed by 8 bases and J by 8 bases, 19 bases remained unmatched. This CDR3 comprises 17 residues. This sample also belongs to another study, concerning yellow fever vaccine responses in identical twins. That study reports: After vaccination, twins' T cell response reportedly seemed partly convergent, partly personalized.

The rearrangement links TRBV7-9 to TRBJ2-1; 9 bases line up with TRBD1. This clonotype was obtained from a woman younger than 30 in good health. Sequencing was done on a sample of CD4+ T cells sorted from blood. The CDR3 sequence: CASYRRGRDRDWDEQFF. As DNA, the CDR3 is TGTGCCAGCTATAGAAGGGGCCGGGACAGGGATTGGGATGAGCAGTTCTTC.